One and the same sample provided the 19 T cell receptor beta chains below, sequenced in a study of control samples from healthy donors and cancer patients. This table comes from immunoSEQ multiplex PCR, and its TCRdb copy is limited to in-frame clones, with some not included. The data show fewer than 150,000 clones, approximately 90% seen once. The sample taken for sequencing was blood. The origin of the receptors is a man younger than 35 in good health.

The genes are TRBV18 and TRBJ1-2; D is possibly TRBD1 (5 bases). CDR3 size: 14 residues. Between the trimmed V and J ends, which lost 1 base and 4 bases, there was a span of 10 bases. Germline CDR1 and CDR2: KGHSH and LQKENI. The CDR3: CASSPQGRSYGYTF. The CDR3 DNA sequence: TGTGCCAGCTCACCACAGGGACGGAGCTATGGCTACACCTTC.

This clone showed up just once. The gene calls are TRBV7-9 and TRBJ2-5, with 8 bases identical to TRBD1. Per the germline V gene, CDR1 is SEHNR and CDR2 is FQNEAQ (reference sequence). This CDR3 is 11 amino acids long. The V gene end was trimmed by 11 bases and the J gene end by 5 bases; junction bases not matched to a gene: 4. CDR3 sequence reads: CAYRGWETQYF. The CDR3 bases are TGTGCCTACAGGGGGTGGGAGACCCAGTACTTC.

This chain joins TRBV7-6 and TRBJ2-5; TRBD2 agrees at 10 bases. Trimming removed 0 bases from V and 1 base from J; junction bases left unmatched: 5. Per germline, CDR1 SGHVS and CDR2 FNYEAQ. This CDR3 spans 17 amino acids. CDR3 DNA sequence: TGTGCCAGCAGCTTAGCTTGGAGCGGGGGGGCCCAAGAGACCCAGTACTTC. This codes for CASSLAWSGGAQETQYF.

This sequence joins TRBV5-1 and TRBJ1-4; D unresolved. From germline, CDR1 is SGHRS and CDR2 YFSETQ. V was pared by 0 bases and J by 8 bases, with 8 bases between. The CDR3 covers 13 residues. For the CDR3, the DNA is TGCGCCAGCAGCTTGGCAGGCACCGAAAAACTGTTTTTT. Translated, it gives CASSLAGTEKLFF.

The chain uses TRBV18 and TRBJ1-1; 7 bases are shared with TRBD1. Trimming at V came to 3 bases and at J to 6 bases, leaving 7 bases not matched to a gene. Germline V gives CDR1 KGHSH, CDR2 LQKENI. The CDR3 is made up of 14 amino acids. The CDR3 DNA follows: TGTGCCAGCTCACCCGGCCAGGGGGGCGCTGAAGCTTTCTTT. This gives the protein CASSPGQGGAEAFF.

The chain combines TRBV29-1 with TRBJ1-2, with D hard to call. Germline values: CDR1 SQVTM, CDR2 ANQGSEA. This CDR3 comprises 11 residues. The V end was cut by 0 bases, the J end by 8 bases, with 7 bases between. The CDR3 DNA reads TGCAGCGTTGAAGATCTCGGGGGCTACACCTTC. It encodes CSVEDLGGYTF.

The count of this clone is one. This sample includes further DNA sequences coding for the same CDR3. The chain is built from TRBV7-9 and TRBJ1-1; a possible D gene is TRBD1 (5 bases). V was pared by 2 bases and J by 4 bases, with 8 bases between. CDR1 is SEHNR, CDR2 FQNEAQ, per germline (reference sequence). CDR3 size: 13 residues. The CDR3 DNA is TGTGCCAGCAGCTTAAAGGGGATCACTGAAGCTTTCTTT. Encoded protein: CASSLKGITEAFF. The full variable domain, with the rest looked up from reference TRBV7-9 and TRBJ1-1, is DTGVSQNPRHKITKRGQNVTFRCDPISEHNRLYWYRQTLGQGPEFLTYFQNEAQLEKSRLLSDRFSAERPKGSFSTLEIQRTEQGDSAMYLCASSLKGITEAFFGQGTRLTVV.

The chain recombines TRBV5-1 with TRBJ2-7; TRBD1 is a possible D gene (6 bases). The germline gives CDR1 SGHRS, CDR2 YFSETQ. V lost 1 base and J 5 bases, leaving 7 bases between the germline ends. CDR3 length: 12 amino acids. This chain's CDR3 is CASSLTGNEQYF. Written as DNA, the CDR3 is TGCGCCAGCAGCTTGACAGGGAACGAGCAGTACTTC.

V gene TRBV18 combines with J gene TRBJ2-7; the D is unclear. The CDR3 is made up of 13 amino acids. The germline gives CDR1 KGHSH, CDR2 LQKENI. V dropped 8 bases and J dropped 2 bases, with 13 bases sitting between them. The CDR3 here is CASARLTTYEQYF. CDR3 sequence (DNA): TGTGCCAGCGCCCGACTGACCACCTACGAGCAGTACTTC.

This clone was observed a single time. J is TRBJ2-1 and V is TRBV25-1; D is uncertain. The CDR3 contains 13 residues. Germline lookup yields CDR1 MGHDK and CDR2 SYGVNS. V gave up 10 bases and J gave up 0 bases, with 10 bases separating them. CDR3 nucleotide sequence: TGTGCCACCGCTCCGAGCTCCTACAATGAGCAGTTCTTC. This gives the protein CATAPSSYNEQFF.

The gene calls are TRBV2 and TRBJ1-1; no clear D gene. The CDR3 contains 13 residues. Trimming shortened V by 5 bases and J by 10 bases, and 17 bases separated the two germline ends. Germline CDR1 SNHLY, CDR2 FYNNEI. The CDR3 region has the DNA TGTGCCAGCAGTTATACCGAGGGAGGAGGAGCTTTCTTT. It specifies CASSYTEGGGAFF.

The chain links TRBV10-3 to TRBJ2-3; D ambiguous. The germline gives CDR1 ENHRY, CDR2 SYGVKD. The CDR3 has 12 residues. V gave up 10 bases and J gave up 2 bases, with 10 bases separating them. This CDR3 is CATGPTTDTQYF. The CDR3 region has the DNA TGTGCCACCGGCCCCACCACAGATACGCAGTATTTT.

The chain couples TRBV11-2 to TRBJ1-5; maybe TRBD1 (6 bases). Trimming removed 4 bases at V and 2 bases at J, with 18 bases between. Looked up from germline, CDR1 is SGHAT and CDR2 is FQNNGV. The CDR3 has 17 amino acids. The CDR3 DNA sequence: TGTGCCAGCAGCTCTAGGCCTGACAGGAGATGCAATCAGCCCCAGCATTTT. It yields the protein CASSSRPDRRCNQPQHF.

Written as DNA, the CDR3 is TGTGCCAGCAGCTTCTCGGGACCGGTGGTCAATTCACCCCTCCACTTT. Translated: CASSFSGPVVNSPLHF. The chain carries TRBV11-2 and TRBJ1-6; D possibly corresponds to TRBD1 (5 bases). V was cut by 3 bases and J by 7 bases, with 16 bases left in between. Per the germline V gene, CDR1 is SGHAT and CDR2 is FQNNGV. The CDR3 is 16 residues long.

This sequence joins TRBV7-2 and TRBJ1-2; no clear D gene. Germline V lookup: CDR1 SGHTA, CDR2 FQGNSA. The CDR3 is 14 residues long. The V end was cut by 0 bases, the J end by 4 bases, with 9 bases between. Written as DNA, the CDR3 is TGTGCCAGCAGCTTAGCAGGGATGAGCTATGGCTACACCTTC. Amino acid sequence: CASSLAGMSYGYTF.

The rearrangement joins TRBV7-6 to TRBJ2-7; D not certain. CDR1 is SGHVS, CDR2 FNYEAQ, per germline. CDR3 size: 17 residues. Deletions cut 5 bases from V and 0 bases from J, with 20 bases between. The CDR3 nucleotides read TGTGCCAGCAGCCGCCTGACCCCCGGCATGAGCTCCTACGAGCAGTACTTC. Residues: CASSRLTPGMSSYEQYF.

CDR3 coding DNA: TGTGCCAGCAGCGTAGCGACAGGGAATATGGCTAATGAAAAACTGTTTTTT. It codes for CASSVATGNMANEKLFF. The V gene is TRBV9, the J gene TRBJ1-4; 7 bases match TRBD1. J lost 3 bases, V lost 0 bases, and 8 bases had no gene match. Germline V CDR1 and CDR2: SGDLS, YYNGEE. CDR3 length: 17 amino acids.

This rearrangement joins TRBV18 to TRBJ2-7, with 8 bases identical to TRBD1. The CDR3 totals 14 residues. Per germline, CDR1 KGHSH and CDR2 LQKENI. The J segment lost 7 bases and the V segment lost 2 bases, leaving 7 bases of the junction unmatched. The CDR3 region has the DNA TGTGCCAGCTCACCATCGCAGGGGGCCGGGGAGCAGTACTTC. This gives the protein CASSPSQGAGEQYF.

The chain joins TRBV18 to TRBJ2-7; 14 bases agree with TRBD2. The junction had 5 bases not matched to a gene; V was cut back by 0 bases and J by 1 base. The CDR3 length is 18 residues. The germline gives CDR1 KGHSH, CDR2 LQKENI. CDR3 sequence reads: CASSPPGTSGGNSYEQYF. For the CDR3, the DNA is TGTGCCAGCTCACCACCGGGGACTAGCGGGGGCAATTCCTACGAGCAGTACTTC.